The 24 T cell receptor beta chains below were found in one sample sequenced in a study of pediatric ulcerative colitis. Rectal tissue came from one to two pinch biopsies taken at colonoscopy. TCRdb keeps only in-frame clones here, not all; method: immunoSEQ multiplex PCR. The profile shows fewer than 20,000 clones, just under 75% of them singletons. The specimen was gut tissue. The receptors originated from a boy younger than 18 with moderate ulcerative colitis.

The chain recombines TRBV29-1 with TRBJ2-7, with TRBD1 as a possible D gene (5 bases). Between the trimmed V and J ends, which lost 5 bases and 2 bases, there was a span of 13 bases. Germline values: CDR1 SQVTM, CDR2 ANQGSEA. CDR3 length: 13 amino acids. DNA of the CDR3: TGCAGCGTTTGTCTCGACAGCACCTACGAGCAGTACTTC. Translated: CSVCLDSTYEQYF.

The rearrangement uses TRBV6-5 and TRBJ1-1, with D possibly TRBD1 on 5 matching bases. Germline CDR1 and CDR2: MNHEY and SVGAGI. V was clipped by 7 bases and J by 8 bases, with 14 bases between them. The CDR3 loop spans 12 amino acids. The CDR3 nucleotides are TGTGCCAGCACCGCACGTCGGGGGGAAGCTTTCTTT. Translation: CASTARRGEAFF.

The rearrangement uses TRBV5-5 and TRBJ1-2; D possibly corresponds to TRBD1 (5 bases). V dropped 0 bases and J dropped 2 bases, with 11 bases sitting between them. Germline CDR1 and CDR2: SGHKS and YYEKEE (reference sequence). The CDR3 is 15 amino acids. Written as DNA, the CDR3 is TGTGCCAGCAGCTTGGTTCAGGGAACCAACTATGGCTACACCTTC. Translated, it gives CASSLVQGTNYGYTF.

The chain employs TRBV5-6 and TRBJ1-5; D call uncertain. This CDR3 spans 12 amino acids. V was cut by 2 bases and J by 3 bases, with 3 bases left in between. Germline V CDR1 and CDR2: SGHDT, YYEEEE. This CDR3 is CASSFSNQPQHF. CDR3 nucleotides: TGTGCCAGCAGCTTCTCCAATCAGCCCCAGCATTTT.

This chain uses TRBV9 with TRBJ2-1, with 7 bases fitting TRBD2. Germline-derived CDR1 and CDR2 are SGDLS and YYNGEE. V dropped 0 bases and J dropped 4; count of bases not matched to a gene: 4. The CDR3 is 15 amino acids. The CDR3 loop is CASSVAGGPYNEQFF. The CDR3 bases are TGTGCCAGCAGCGTAGCGGGAGGCCCTTACAATGAGCAGTTCTTC.

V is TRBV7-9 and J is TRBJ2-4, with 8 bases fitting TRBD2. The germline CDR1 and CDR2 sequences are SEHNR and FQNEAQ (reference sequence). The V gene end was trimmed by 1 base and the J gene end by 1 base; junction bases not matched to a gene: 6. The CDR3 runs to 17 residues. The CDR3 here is CASSLVSVAGAKNIQYF. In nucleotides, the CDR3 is TGTGCCAGCAGCTTAGTATCGGTAGCGGGGGCCAAAAACATTCAGTACTTC.

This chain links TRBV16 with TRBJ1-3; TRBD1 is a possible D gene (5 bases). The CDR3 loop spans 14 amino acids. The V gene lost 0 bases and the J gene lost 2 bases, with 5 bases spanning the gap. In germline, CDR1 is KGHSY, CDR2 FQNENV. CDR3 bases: TGTGCCAGCAGCCAATCCAGGGCTGGAAACACCATATATTTT. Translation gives CASSQSRAGNTIYF. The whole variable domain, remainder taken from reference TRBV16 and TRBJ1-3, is GEEVAQTPKHLVRGEGQKAKLYCAPIKGHSYVFWYQQVLKNEFKFLISFQNENVFDETGMPKERFSAKCLPNSPCSLEIQATKLEDSAVYFCASSQSRAGNTIYFGEGSWLTVV.

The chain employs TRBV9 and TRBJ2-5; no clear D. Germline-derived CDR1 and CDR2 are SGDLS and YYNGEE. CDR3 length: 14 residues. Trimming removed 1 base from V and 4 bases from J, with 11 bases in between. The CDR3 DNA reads TGTGCCAGCAGCGTAATCGGTTTAGGAGAGACCCAGTACTTC. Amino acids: CASSVIGLGETQYF.

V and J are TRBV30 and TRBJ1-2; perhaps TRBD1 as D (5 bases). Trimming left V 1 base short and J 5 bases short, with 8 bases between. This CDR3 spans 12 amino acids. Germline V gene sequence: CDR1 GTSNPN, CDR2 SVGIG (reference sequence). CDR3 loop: CAWSARGYGYTF. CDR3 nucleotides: TGTGCCTGGAGTGCTAGGGGTTATGGCTACACCTTC.

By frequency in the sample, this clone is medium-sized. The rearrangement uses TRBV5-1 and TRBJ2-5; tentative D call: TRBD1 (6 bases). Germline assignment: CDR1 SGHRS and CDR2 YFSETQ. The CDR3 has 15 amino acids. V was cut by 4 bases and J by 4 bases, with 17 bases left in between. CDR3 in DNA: TGCGCCAGCAGCACAGTAGGGTCAGGGGCAGAGACCCAGTACTTC. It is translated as CASSTVGSGAETQYF.

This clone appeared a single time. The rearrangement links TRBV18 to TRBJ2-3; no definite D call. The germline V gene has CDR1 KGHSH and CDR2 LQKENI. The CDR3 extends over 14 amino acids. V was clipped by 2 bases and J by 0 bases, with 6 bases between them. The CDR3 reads CASSPSRSTDTQYF. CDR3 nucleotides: TGTGCCAGCTCACCAAGCAGGAGCACAGATACGCAGTATTTT. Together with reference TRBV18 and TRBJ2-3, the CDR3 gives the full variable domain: NAGVMQNPRHLVRRRGQEARLRCSPMKGHSHVYWYRQLPEEGLKFMVYLQKENIIDESGMPKERFSAEFPKEGPSILRIQQVVRGDSAAYFCASSPSRSTDTQYFGPGTRLTVL.

CDR3 coding DNA: TGTGCCAGCAGCAAAGGACCTAGGGCGACCCGGGGGCAAGAGACCCAGTACTTC. Translated, it gives CASSKGPRATRGQETQYF. This chain connects TRBV21-1 to TRBJ2-5; TRBD2 reflects the table's D call only, with no check against the DNA. TRBV21-1 is tagged as a pseudogene. The CDR3 runs to 18 residues.

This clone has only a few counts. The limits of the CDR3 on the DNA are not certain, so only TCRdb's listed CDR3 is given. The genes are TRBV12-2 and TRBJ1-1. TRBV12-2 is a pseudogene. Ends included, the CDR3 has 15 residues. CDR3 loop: CASRLVWGWGTEAFF.

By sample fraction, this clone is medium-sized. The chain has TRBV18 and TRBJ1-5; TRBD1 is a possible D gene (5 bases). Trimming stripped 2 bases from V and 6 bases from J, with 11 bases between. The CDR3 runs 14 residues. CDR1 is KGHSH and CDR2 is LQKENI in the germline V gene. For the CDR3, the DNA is TGTGCCAGCTCACCAGAACCGGGGGGTCAGCCCCAGCATTTT. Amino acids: CASSPEPGGQPQHF.

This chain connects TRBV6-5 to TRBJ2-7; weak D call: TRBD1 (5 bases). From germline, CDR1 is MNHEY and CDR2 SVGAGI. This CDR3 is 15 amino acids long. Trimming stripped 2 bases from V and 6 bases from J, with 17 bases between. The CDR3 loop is CASSYSRDRDGEQYF. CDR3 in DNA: TGTGCCAGCAGTTACAGCAGGGATCGTGACGGCGAGCAGTACTTC.

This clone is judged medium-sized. Written as DNA, the CDR3 is TGTGCCAGCAGACAGGGTTGGATCACCGGGGAGCTGTTTTTT. This sequence encodes CASRQGWITGELFF. The genes are TRBV7-6 and TRBJ2-2, with D tentatively TRBD1 (6 bases). Trimming took off 6 bases at V and 4 bases at J, with 12 bases between the two ends. The length of the CDR3 is 14 residues. Germline V gives CDR1 SGHVS, CDR2 FNYEAQ.

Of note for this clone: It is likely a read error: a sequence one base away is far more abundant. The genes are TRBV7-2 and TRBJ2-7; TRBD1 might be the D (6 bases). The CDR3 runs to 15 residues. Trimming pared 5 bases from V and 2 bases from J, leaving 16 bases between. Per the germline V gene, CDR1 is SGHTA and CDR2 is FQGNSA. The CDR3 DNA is TGTGCCAGCAGCCAAGAGACAGGCAATACCTACGAGCAGTACTTC. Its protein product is CASSQETGNTYEQYF. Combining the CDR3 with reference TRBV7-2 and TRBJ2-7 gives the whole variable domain GAGVSQSPSNKVTEKGKDVELRCDPISGHTALYWYRQSLGQGLEFLIYFQGNSAPDKSGLPSDRFSAERTGGSVSTLTIQRTQQEDSAVYLCASSQETGNTYEQYFGPGTRLTVT.

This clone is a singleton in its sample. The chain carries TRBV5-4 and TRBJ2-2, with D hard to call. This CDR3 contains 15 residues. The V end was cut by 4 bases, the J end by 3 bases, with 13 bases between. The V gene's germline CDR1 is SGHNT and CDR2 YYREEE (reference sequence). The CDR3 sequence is CASSPWAGDTGELFF. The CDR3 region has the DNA TGTGCCAGCAGCCCCTGGGCAGGAGACACCGGGGAGCTGTTTTTT.

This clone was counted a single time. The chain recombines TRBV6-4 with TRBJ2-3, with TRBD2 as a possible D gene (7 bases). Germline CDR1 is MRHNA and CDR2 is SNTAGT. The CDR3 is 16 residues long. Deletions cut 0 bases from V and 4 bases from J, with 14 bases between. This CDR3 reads CASSDSPEGGADTQYF. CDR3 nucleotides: TGTGCCAGCAGTGACTCCCCCGAGGGGGGGGCAGATACGCAGTATTTT.

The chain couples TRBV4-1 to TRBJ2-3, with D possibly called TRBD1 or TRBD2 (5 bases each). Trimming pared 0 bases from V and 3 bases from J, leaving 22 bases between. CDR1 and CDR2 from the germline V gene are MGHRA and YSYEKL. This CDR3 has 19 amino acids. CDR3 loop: CASSQDIGSGGRATDTQYF. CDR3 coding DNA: TGCGCCAGCAGCCAAGATATCGGCTCCGGAGGCAGGGCGACAGATACGCAGTATTTT.

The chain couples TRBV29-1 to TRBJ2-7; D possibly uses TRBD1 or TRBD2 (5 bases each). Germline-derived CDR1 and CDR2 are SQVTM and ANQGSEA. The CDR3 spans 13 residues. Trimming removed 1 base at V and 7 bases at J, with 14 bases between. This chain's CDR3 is CSVEVGGLREQYF. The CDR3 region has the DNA TGCAGCGTTGAAGTTGGGGGATTGAGGGAGCAGTACTTC.

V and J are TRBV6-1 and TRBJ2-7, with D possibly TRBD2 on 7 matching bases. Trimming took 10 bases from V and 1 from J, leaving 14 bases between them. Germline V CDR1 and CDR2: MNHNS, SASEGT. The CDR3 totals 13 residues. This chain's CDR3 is CATGLGGSYEQYF. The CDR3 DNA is TGTGCCACCGGACTAGGGGGGTCCTACGAGCAGTACTTC.

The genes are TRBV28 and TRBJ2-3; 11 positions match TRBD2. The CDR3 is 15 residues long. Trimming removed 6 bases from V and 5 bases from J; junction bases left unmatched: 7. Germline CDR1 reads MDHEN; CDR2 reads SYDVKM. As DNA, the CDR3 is TGTGCCAGCAGCCCTAGCGGGAGGAGTGAAGATACGCAGTATTTT. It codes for CASSPSGRSEDTQYF.

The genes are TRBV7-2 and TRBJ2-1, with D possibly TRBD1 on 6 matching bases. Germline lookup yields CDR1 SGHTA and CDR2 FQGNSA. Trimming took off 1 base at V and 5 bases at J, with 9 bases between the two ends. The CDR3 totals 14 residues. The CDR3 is CASSLVRGNNEQFF. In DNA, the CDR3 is TGTGCCAGCAGCTTAGTCAGGGGAAACAATGAGCAGTTCTTC.